The sample holds a few counts of the clone carrying this T cell receptor (beta chain). Its specificity is unknown. This sample was taken from a study of T cells in Graves' hyperthyroidism and ophthalmopathy. Study-wide results and caveats: The model identified upcoming ophthalmopathy a median approximately seven months ahead of onset.

Researchers amplified the TCR beta CDR3 regions from RNA transcripts. During a first-round RT-PCR of the TCR CDR3, the HTBI primer set was used. TCRdb redid the calling of the multiplex PCR reads with MiXCR, one entry per CDR3 protein. The table has about 200,000 distinct CDR3 sequences, about 15% seen once. CDR3 length equals 13 residues. Trimming removed 4 bases from V and 7 bases from J, with 11 bases in between. The germline CDR1 and CDR2 sequences are SNHLY and FYNNEI. Patients having uncontrolled infection, another autoimmune disease, pregnancy or lactation were not included. Fresh peripheral blood, approximately 10 ml, yielded the PBMCs.

The V and J genes are TRBV2 and TRBJ1-5; no clear D. The source material was blood. The sequence was obtained from a woman in her forties or fifties with Graves' hyperthyroidism. CDR3 region: CASSANQGQPQHF. In DNA, the CDR3 is TGTGCCAGCAGTGCCAATCAAGGGCAGCCCCAGCATTTT.